These 13 T cell receptor beta chains were sequenced from one sample in a study of blood T cells in healthy people across ages. Next came a second PCR, run for about 7 to 12 cycles, which used a sample-barcoded 5' primer along with a J-beta primer mix. MiXCR, run by TCRdb on the 5' RACE reads, gives a single entry per CDR3 protein. The sample has fewer than 1.5 million distinct CDR3 sequences, roughly 40% seen once. Sequenced input: blood. These receptors were obtained from a woman in her late teens or twenties in good health.

This rearrangement joins TRBV6-4 to TRBJ1-2; D not certain. The CDR3 covers 11 residues. V was cut by 11 bases and J by 3 bases, with 10 bases left in between. Germline V gene sequence: CDR1 MRHNA, CDR2 SNTAGT. The DNA of the CDR3 is TGTGCCCACCGGCTCTACTATGGCTACACCTTC. Residues: CAHRLYYGYTF.

This chain uses TRBV27 with TRBJ1-1, with TRBD1 matching 7 bases. The CDR3 runs to 14 residues. Per germline, CDR1 MNHEY and CDR2 SMNVEV (reference sequence). With V trimmed by 10 bases and J by 0 bases, 8 bases remained unmatched. The DNA of the CDR3 is TGTGCCACTCGACAGGGCCAAGTGAACACTGAAGCTTTCTTT. Its protein is CATRQGQVNTEAFF.

In this sample, this clonotype turned up a few times. In nucleotides, the CDR3 is TGTGCCAGCAGCCGCCGGACAGGCTTAAGATACACTGAAGCTTTCTTT. This codes for CASSRRTGLRYTEAFF. The chain uses TRBV28 and TRBJ1-1; 7 bases are a match to TRBD1. Losses at the gene ends were 6 bases for V and 3 bases for J; bases not matched to a gene: 13. The CDR3 totals 16 residues. Germline V gives CDR1 MDHEN, CDR2 SYDVKM. Together with reference TRBV28 and TRBJ1-1, the CDR3 gives the full variable domain: DVKVTQSSRYLVKRTGEKVFLECVQDMDHENMFWYRQDPGLGLRLIYFSYDVKMKEKGDIPEGYSVSREKKERFSLILESASTNQTSMYLCASSRRTGLRYTEAFFGQGTRLTVV.

This clonotype was seen a handful of times. The chain combines TRBV20-1 with TRBJ2-3; TRBD2 matches 15 bases. The CDR3 runs to 14 residues. Losses at the gene ends were 5 bases for V and 4 bases for J; bases not matched to a gene: 1. Germline CDR1 and CDR2: DFQATT and SNEGSKA (reference sequence). The CDR3 sequence: CSAGLAGGPDTQYF. The CDR3 bases are TGCAGTGCTGGACTAGCGGGAGGGCCAGATACGCAGTATTTT.

This clonotype has ten or more counts. Sequence at one end of the junction differs from germline and may be a read error. This rearrangement joins TRBV7-9 to TRBJ2-7; D ambiguous. CDR3 length: 13 amino acids. In germline, CDR1 is SEHNR, CDR2 FQNEAQ (reference sequence). CDR3 amino acids: CASSLGSDYEQYF. DNA for the CDR3: TGCGCCAGCAGCTTGGGCAGCGACTACGAGCAGTACTTC.

The chain has TRBV12-3 or TRBV12-4 and TRBJ1-2; 8 positions agree with TRBD1. This CDR3 comprises 15 residues. The V and J ends lost 5 bases and 3 bases, in that order; junction bases with no gene match: 8. The CDR3 DNA is TGTGCCAGCAGTCCCCTGGACAGGGTGGACTATGGCTACACCTTC. Protein product: CASSPLDRVDYGYTF.

This clonotype was observed a handful of times. This chain links TRBV2 with TRBJ2-7; weak D call: TRBD1 (5 bases). Germline-derived CDR1 and CDR2 are SNHLY and FYNNEI. V shed 7 bases and J shed 2 bases, with 9 bases lying between them. The CDR3 sequence is 12 residues long. Here the CDR3 reads CASKDTTYEQYF. Written as DNA, the CDR3 is TGTGCCAGCAAGGACACGACCTACGAGCAGTACTTC.

A few counts support this clonotype. CDR3 amino acids: CSEIKGTEAFF. The CDR3 DNA is TGCAGCGAGATAAAAGGCACTGAAGCTTTCTTT. The V call is TRBV29-1, the J call TRBJ1-1; D gene ambiguous. V gave up 7 bases and J gave up 4 bases, with 10 bases separating them. Germline values: CDR1 SQVTM, CDR2 ANQGSEA. CDR3 length: 11 residues.

The J gene is TRBJ2-6, the V gene TRBV6-1, with a tentative D call TRBD2 (6 bases). This CDR3 has 16 residues. CDR1 is MNHNS and CDR2 is SASEGT in the germline V gene. Between the trimmed V and J ends, which lost 6 bases and 0 bases, there was a span of 12 bases. CDR3 residues: CASSGGWGSGANVLTF. Here the CDR3 DNA reads TGTGCCAGCAGCGGGGGATGGGGCTCTGGGGCCAACGTCCTGACTTTC.

This clonotype turned up a few times. V and J are TRBV5-1 and TRBJ2-3; 10 nucleotides agree with TRBD1. The germline V gene encodes CDR1 SGHRS and CDR2 YFSETQ. With 4 bases clipped from V and 6 bases from J, the junction kept 14 bases outside the gene matches. The CDR3 contains 17 residues. CDR3 sequence: CASSLIPDGQGVDTQYF. The CDR3 DNA sequence: TGCGCCAGCAGCCTCATCCCCGATGGACAGGGGGTGGATACGCAGTATTTT.

This rearrangement joins TRBV2 to TRBJ2-3, with a possible D match to TRBD2 (6 bases). Trimming left V 7 bases short and J 1 base short, with 15 bases between. Looked up from germline, CDR1 is SNHLY and CDR2 is FYNNEI. The CDR3 runs to 15 residues. CDR3 in amino acids: CASNLGASGTDTQYF. Here the CDR3 DNA reads TGTGCCAGCAACCTTGGGGCTAGCGGCACAGATACGCAGTATTTT.

This clonotype was seen at least ten times. The chain is built from TRBV11-3 and TRBJ2-1; perhaps TRBD2 as D (6 bases). The V end lost 3 bases, the J end lost 8 bases, and 8 bases lay between the germline ends. Germline V gene sequence: CDR1 SGHNT, CDR2 YENEEA. There are 12 residues in the CDR3. The CDR3 DNA sequence: TGTGCCAGCAGCTTGGAGGGCGATGAGCAGTTCTTC. Protein product: CASSLEGDEQFF.

In its sample, this clonotype was seen a few times. The chain links TRBV5-1 to TRBJ2-7; D might be TRBD2 (5 bases). CDR1 is SGHRS and CDR2 is YFSETQ in the germline V gene. This CDR3 comprises 15 residues. The V end was cut by 2 bases, the J end by 1 base, with 13 bases between. CDR3 nucleotides: TGCGCCAGCAGCTTTGGGCTAGCCCTTTCCTACGAGCAGTACTTC. It specifies CASSFGLALSYEQYF. Filled out from reference TRBV5-1 and TRBJ2-7, the complete variable domain reads KAGVTQTPRYLIKTRGQQVTLSCSPISGHRSVSWYQQTPGQGLQFLFEYFSETQRNKGNFPGRFSGRQFSNSRSEMNVSTLELGDSALYLCASSFGLALSYEQYFGPGTRLTVT.